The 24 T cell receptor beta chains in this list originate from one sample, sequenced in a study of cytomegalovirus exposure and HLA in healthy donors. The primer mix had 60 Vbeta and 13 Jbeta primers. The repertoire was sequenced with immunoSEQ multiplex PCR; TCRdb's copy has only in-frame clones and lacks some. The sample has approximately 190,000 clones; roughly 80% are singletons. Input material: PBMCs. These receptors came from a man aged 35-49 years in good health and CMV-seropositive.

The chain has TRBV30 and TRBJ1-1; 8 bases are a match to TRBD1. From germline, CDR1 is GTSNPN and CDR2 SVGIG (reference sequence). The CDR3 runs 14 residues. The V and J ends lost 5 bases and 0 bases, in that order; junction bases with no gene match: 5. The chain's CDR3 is CAWGSRGLNTEAFF. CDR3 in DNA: TGTGCCTGGGGAAGCAGGGGGCTGAACACTGAAGCTTTCTTT.

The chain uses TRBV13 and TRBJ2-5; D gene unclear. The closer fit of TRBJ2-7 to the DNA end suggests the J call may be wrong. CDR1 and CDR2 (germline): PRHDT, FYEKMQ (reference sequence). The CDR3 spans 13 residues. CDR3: CASSSESSYEQYF. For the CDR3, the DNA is TGTGCCAGCAGCTCCGAGTCGTCCTACGAGCAGTACTTC.

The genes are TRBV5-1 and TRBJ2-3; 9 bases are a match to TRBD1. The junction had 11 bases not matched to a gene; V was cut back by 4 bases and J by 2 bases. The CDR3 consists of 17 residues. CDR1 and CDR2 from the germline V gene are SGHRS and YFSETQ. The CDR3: CASSQGTGMRYTDTQYF. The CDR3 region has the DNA TGCGCCAGCAGCCAAGGGACAGGGATGAGATACACAGATACGCAGTATTTT.

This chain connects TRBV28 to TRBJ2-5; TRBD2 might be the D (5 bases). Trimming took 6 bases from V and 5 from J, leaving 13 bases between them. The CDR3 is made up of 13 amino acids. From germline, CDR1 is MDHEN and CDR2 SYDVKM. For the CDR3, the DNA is TGTGCCAGCAGCCCCGAGGGCCACGAGACCCAGTACTTC. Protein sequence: CASSPEGHETQYF.

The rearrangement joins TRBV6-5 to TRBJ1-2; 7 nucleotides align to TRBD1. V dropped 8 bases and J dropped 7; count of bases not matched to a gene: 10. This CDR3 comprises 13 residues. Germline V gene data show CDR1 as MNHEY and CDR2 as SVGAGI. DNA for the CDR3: TGTGCCAGCGCCGACAGGGCCGTGTTTGGCTACACCTTC. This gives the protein CASADRAVFGYTF.

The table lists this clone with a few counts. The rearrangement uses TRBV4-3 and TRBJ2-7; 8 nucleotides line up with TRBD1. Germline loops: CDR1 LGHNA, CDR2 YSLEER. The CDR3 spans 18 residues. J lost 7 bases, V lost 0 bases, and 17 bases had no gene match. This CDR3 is CASSQDLLTGQGVWEQYF. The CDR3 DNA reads TGCGCCAGCAGCCAAGATTTACTGACCGGACAGGGTGTGTGGGAGCAGTACTTC.

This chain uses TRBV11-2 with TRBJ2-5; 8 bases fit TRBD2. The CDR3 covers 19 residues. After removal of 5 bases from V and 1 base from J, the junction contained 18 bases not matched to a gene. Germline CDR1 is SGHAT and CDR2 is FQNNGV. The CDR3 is CASSLAPGRGGGIQETQYF. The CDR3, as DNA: TGTGCCAGCAGCCTCGCGCCCGGGAGGGGCGGGGGGATCCAAGAGACCCAGTACTTC.

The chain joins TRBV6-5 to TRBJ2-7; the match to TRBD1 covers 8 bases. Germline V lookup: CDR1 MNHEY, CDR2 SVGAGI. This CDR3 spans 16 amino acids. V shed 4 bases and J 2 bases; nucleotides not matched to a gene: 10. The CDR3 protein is CASSSLGQGGPYEQYF. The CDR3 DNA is TGTGCCAGCAGTTCACTCGGACAGGGAGGACCCTACGAGCAGTACTTC.

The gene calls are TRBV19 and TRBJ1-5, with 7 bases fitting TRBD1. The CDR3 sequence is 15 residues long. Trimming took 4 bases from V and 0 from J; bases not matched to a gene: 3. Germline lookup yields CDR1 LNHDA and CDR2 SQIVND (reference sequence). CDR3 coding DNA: TGTGCCAGTAGTAACCAGGGGGTTAGCAATCAGCCCCAGCATTTT. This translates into CASSNQGVSNQPQHF.

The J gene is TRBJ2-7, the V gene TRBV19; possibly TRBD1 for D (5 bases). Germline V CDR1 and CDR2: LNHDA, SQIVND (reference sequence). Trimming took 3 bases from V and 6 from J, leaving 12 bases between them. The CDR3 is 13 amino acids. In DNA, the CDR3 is TGTGCCAGTAGTATTCAAGGGGTTGGCGAGCAGTACTTC. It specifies CASSIQGVGEQYF.

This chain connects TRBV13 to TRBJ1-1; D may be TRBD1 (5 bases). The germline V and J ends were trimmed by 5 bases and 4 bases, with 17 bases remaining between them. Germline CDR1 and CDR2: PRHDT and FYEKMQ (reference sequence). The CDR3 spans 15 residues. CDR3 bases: TGTGCCAGCAGCCCGGCGGGAGGGGTAGGCACTGAAGCTTTCTTT. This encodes CASSPAGGVGTEAFF.

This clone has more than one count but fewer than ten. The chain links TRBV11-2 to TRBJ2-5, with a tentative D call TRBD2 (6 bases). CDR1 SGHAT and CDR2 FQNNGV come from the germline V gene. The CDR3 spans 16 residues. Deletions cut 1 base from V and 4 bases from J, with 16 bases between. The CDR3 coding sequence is TGTGCCAGCAGCTTAGGACCGGGACTGGAGGGAGAGACCCAGTACTTC. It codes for CASSLGPGLEGETQYF.

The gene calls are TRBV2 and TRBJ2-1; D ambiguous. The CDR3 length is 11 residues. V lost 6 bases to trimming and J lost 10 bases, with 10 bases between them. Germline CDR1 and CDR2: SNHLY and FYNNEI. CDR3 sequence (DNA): TGTGCCAGCAGCGAGTTAGTAGAGCAGTTCTTC. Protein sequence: CASSELVEQFF.

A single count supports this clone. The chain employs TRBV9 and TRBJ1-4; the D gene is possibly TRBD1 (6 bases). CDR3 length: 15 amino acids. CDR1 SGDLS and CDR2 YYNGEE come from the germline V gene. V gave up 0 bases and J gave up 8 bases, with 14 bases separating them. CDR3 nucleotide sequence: TGTGCCAGCAGCGTAGAGGGCAGGGGAGCGGAAAAACTGTTTTTT. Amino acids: CASSVEGRGAEKLFF.

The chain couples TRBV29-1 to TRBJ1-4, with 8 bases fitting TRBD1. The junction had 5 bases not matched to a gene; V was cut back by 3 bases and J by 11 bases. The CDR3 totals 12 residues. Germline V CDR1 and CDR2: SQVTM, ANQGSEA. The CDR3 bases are TGCAGCGTTGAGGACGCAGGGGGCAAACTGTTTTTT. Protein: CSVEDAGGKLFF.

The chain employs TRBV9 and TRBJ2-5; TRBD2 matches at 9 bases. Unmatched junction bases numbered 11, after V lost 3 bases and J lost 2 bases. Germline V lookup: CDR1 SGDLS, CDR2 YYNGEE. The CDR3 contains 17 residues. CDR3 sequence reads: CASSGEGGGAEQETQYF. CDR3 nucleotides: TGTGCCAGCAGCGGGGAGGGCGGGGGGGCTGAACAAGAGACCCAGTACTTC.

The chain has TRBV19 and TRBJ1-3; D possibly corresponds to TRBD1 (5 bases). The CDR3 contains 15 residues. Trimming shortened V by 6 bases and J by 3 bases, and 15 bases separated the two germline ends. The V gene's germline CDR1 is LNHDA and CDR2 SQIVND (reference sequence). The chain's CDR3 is CASRKSGGDGNTIYF. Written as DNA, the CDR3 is TGTGCCAGTAGAAAGAGCGGGGGAGATGGAAACACCATATATTTT.

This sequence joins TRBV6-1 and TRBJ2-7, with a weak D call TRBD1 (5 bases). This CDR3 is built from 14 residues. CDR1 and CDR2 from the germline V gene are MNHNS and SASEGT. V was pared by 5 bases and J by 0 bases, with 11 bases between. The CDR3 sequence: CASSRQSTSYEQYF. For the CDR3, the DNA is TGTGCCAGCAGTAGACAGTCGACCTCCTACGAGCAGTACTTC.

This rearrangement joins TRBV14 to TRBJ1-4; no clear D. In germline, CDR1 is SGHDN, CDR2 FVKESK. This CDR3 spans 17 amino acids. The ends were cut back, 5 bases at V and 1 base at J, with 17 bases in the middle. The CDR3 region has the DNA TGTGCCAGCAGCGACCAGCTCCGTACGGGAACTAATGAAAAACTGTTTTTT. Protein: CASSDQLRTGTNEKLFF.

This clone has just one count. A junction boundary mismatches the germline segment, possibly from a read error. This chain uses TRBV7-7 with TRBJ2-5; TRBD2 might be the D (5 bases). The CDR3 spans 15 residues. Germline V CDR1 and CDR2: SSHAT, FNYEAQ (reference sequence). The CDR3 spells CASSPADGGRQTQYF. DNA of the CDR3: TGTGCTAGCAGCCCGGCGGACGGAGGAAGGCAGACCCAGTACTTC.

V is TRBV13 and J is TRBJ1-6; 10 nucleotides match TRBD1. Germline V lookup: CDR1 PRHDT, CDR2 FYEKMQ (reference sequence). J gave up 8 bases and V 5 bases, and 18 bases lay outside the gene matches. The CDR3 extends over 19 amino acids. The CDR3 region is CASSLRGQGIYQVDSPLHF. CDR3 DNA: TGTGCCAGCAGCCTTCGGGGACAGGGGATTTATCAGGTTGATTCACCCCTCCACTTT.

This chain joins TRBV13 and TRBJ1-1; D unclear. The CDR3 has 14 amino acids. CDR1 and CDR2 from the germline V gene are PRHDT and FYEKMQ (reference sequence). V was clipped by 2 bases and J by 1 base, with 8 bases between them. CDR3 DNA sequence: TGTGCCAGCAGCTTAATGGCAGGGAACACTGAAGCTTTCTTT. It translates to CASSLMAGNTEAFF. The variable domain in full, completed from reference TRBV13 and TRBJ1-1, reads AAGVIQSPRHLIKEKRETATLKCYPIPRHDTVYWYQQGPGQDPQFLISFYEKMQSDKGSIPDRFSAQQFSDYHSELNMSSLELGDSALYFCASSLMAGNTEAFFGQGTRLTVV.

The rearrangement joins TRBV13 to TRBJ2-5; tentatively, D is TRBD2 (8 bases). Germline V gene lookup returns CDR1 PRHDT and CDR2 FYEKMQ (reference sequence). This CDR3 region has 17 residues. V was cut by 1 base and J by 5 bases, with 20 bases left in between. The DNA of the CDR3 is TGTGCCAGCAGCTTAGCGGGAGGGGCCACACAGGGGGAGACCCAGTACTTC. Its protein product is CASSLAGGATQGETQYF. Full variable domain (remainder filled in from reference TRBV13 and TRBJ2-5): AAGVIQSPRHLIKEKRETATLKCYPIPRHDTVYWYQQGPGQDPQFLISFYEKMQSDKGSIPDRFSAQQFSDYHSELNMSSLELGDSALYFCASSLAGGATQGETQYFGPGTRLLVL.

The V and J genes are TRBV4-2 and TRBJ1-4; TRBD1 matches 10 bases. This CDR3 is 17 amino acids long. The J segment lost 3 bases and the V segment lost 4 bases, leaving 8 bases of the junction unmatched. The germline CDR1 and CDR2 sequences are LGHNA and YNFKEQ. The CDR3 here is CASSPRDRGDPNEKLFF. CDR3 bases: TGTGCCAGCAGCCCGCGGGACAGGGGAGATCCTAATGAAAAACTGTTTTTT.